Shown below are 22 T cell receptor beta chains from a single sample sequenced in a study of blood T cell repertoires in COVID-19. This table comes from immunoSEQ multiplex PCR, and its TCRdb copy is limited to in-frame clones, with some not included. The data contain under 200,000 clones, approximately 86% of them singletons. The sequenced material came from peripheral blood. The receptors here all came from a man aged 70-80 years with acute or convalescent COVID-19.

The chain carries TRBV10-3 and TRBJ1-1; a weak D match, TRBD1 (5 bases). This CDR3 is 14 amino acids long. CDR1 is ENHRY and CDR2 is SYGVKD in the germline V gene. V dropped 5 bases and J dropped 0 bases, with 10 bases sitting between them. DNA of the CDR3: TGTGCCATCAGTCGACAGCCCTTGAACACTGAAGCTTTCTTT. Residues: CAISRQPLNTEAFF.

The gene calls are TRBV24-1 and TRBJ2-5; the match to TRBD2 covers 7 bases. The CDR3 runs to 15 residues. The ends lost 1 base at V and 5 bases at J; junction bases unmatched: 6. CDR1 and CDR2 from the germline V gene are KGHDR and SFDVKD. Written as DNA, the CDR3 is TGTGCCACCAGTGATTTCGCCGGGGGGAGGGAGACCCAGTACTTC. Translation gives CATSDFAGGRETQYF.

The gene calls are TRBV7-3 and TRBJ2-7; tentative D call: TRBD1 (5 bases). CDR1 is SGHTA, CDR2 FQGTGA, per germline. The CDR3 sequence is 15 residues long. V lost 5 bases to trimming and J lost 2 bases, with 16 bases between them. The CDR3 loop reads CASSPPKTATYEQYF. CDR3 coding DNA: TGTGCCAGCAGCCCCCCTAAGACAGCAACCTACGAGCAGTACTTC.

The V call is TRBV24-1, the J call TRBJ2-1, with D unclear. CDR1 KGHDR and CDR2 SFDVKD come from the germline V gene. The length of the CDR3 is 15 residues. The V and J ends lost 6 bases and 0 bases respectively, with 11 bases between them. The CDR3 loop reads CATSPDGSSYNEQFF. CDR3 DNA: TGTGCCACCAGTCCCGATGGTAGCTCCTACAATGAGCAGTTCTTC.

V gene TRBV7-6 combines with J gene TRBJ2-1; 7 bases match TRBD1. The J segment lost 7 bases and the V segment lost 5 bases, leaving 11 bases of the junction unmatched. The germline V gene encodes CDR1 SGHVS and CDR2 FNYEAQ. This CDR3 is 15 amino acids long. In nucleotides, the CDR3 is TGTGCCAGCAGCCCTACGGACAGGTCAGGGAATGAGCAGTTCTTC. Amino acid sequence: CASSPTDRSGNEQFF. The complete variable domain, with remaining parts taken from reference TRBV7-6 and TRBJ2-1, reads GAGVSQSPRYKVTKRGQDVALRCDPISGHVSLYWYRQALGQGPEFLTYFNYEAQQDKSGLPNDRFSAERPEGSISTLTIQRTEQRDSAMYRCASSPTDRSGNEQFFGPGTRLTVL.

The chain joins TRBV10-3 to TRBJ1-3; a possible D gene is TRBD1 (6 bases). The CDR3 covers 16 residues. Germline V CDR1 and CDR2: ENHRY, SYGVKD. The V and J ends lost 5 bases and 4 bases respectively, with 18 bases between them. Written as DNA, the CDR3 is TGTGCCATCAGTCCCTCCGGGGGGGGCCAGGGAAACACCATATATTTT. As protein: CAISPSGGGQGNTIYF.

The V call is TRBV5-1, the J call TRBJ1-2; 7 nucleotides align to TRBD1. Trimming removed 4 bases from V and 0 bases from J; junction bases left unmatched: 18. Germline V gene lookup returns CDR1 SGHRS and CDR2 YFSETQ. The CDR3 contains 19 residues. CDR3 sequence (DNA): TGCGCCAGCAGCCAACCGACAGGGTATGGAGGATGGGCTAACTATGGCTACACCTTC. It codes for CASSQPTGYGGWANYGYTF.

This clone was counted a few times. The CDR3 DNA reads TGCGCCAGCAGCTTAAGCAGGGGGGCCGGCACCGGGGAGCTGTTTTTT. Encoded protein: CASSLSRGAGTGELFF. J is TRBJ2-2 and V is TRBV5-1, with D possibly matching TRBD1 (7 bases). CDR1 SGHRS and CDR2 YFSETQ come from the germline V gene. Between the trimmed V and J ends, which lost 2 bases and 4 bases, there was a span of 15 bases. The CDR3 runs 16 residues.

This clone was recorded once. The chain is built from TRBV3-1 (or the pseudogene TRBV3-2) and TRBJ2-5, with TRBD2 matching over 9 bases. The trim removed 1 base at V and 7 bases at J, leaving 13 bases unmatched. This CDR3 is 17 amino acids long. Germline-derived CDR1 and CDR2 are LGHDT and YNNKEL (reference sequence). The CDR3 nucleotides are TGTGCCAGCAGCCAAGGGGTAGCGGGGGTTGGAGCGGGGACCCAGTACTTC. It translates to CASSQGVAGVGAGTQYF.

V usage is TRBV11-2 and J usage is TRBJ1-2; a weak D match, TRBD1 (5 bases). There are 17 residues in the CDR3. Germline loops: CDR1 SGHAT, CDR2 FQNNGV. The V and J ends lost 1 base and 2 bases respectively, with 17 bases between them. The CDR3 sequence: CASSLAPGRGSNYGYTF. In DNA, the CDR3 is TGTGCCAGCAGCTTAGCCCCCGGGAGGGGTTCCAACTATGGCTACACCTTC. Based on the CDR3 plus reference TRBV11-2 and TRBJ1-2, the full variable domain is EAGVAQSPRYKIIEKRQSVAFWCNPISGHATLYWYQQILGQGPKLLIQFQNNGVVDDSQLPKDRFSAERLKGVDSTLKIQPAKLEDSAVYLCASSLAPGRGSNYGYTFGSGTRLTVV.

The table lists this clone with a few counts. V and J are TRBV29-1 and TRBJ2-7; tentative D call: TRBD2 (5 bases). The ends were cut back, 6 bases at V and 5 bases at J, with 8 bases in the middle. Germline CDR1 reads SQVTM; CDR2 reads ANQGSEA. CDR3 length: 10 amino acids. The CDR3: CSVGVDEQYF. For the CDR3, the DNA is TGCAGCGTCGGGGTCGACGAGCAGTACTTC.

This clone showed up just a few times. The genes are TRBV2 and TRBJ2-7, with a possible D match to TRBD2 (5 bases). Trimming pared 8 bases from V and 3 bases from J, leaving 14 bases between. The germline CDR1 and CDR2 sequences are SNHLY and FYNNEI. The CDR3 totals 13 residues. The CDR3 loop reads CASWAGVLYEQYF. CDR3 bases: TGTGCCAGCTGGGCCGGGGTCCTCTACGAGCAGTACTTC.

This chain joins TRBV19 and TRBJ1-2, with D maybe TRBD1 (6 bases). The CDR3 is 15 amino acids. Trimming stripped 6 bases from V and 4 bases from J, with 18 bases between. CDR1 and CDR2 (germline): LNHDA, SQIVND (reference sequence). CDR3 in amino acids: CASSISTDRIYGYTF. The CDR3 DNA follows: TGTGCCAGTAGCATTTCCACTGACAGGATCTATGGCTACACCTTC.

Written as DNA, the CDR3 is TGTGCCAGCAGCGTCAGAGAGGATGGCTACACCTTC. Protein product: CASSVREDGYTF. The genes are TRBV7-9 and TRBJ1-2; no clear D. The germline V and J ends were trimmed by 5 bases and 6 bases, with 10 bases remaining between them. Germline V gene sequence: CDR1 SEHNR, CDR2 FQNEAQ (reference sequence). The length of the CDR3 is 12 residues.

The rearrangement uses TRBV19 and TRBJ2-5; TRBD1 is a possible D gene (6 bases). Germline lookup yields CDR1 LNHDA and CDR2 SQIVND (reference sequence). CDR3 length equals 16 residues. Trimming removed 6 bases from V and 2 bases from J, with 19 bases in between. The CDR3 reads CASRSQKQGDQETQYF. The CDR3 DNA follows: TGTGCCAGTAGGAGCCAAAAACAGGGAGATCAAGAGACCCAGTACTTC. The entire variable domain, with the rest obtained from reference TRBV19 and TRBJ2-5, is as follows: DGGITQSPKYLFRKEGQNVTLSCEQNLNHDAMYWYRQDPGQGLRLIYYSQIVNDFQKGDIAEGYSVSREKKESFPLTVTSAQKNPTAFYLCASRSQKQGDQETQYFGPGTRLLVL.

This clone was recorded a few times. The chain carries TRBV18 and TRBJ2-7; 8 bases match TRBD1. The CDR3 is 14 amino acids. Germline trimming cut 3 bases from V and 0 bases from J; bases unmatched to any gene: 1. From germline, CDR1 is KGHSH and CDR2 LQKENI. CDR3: CASSPGTGSYEQYF. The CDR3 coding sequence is TGTGCCAGCTCACCCGGGACAGGCTCCTACGAGCAGTACTTC.

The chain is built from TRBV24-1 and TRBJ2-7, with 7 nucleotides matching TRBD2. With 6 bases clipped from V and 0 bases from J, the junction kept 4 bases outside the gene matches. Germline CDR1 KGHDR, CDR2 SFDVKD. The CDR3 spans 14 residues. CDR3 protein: CATSPSGDSYEQYF. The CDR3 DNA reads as TGTGCCACCAGTCCGAGCGGGGACTCCTACGAGCAGTACTTC.

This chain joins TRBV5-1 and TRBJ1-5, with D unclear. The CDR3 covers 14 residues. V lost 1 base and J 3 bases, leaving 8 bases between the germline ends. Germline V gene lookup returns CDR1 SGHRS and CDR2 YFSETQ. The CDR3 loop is CASSLNSINQPQHF. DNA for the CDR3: TGCGCCAGCAGCTTGAACAGTATCAATCAGCCCCAGCATTTT.

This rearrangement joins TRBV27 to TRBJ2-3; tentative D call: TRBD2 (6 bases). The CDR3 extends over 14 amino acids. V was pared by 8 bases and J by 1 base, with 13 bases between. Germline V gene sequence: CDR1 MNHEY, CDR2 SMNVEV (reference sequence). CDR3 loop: CASETGDGTDTQYF. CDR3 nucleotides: TGTGCCAGCGAGACGGGGGATGGCACAGATACGCAGTATTTT.

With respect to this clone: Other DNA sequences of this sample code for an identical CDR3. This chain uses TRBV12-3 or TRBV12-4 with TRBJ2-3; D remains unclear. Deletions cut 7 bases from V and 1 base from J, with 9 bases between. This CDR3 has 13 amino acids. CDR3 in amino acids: CASTLGGTDTQYF. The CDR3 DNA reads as TGTGCCAGCACCTTAGGAGGCACAGATACGCAGTATTTT.

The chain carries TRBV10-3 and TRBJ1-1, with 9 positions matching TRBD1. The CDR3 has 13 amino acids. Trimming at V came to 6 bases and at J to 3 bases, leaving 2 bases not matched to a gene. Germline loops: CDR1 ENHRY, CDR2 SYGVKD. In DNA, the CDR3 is TGTGCCATCAGGAGGACAGGGGACACTGAAGCTTTCTTT. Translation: CAIRRTGDTEAFF.

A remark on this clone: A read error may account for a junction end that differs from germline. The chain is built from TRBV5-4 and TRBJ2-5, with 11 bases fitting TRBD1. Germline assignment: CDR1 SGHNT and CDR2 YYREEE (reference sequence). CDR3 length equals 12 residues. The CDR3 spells CASSLPGQGGDF. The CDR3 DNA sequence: TGTGCCAGCAGCTTGCCGGGACAGGGGGGAGACTTC.